This T cell receptor (beta chain) was recorded in a study of regulatory T cells in long-lasting Graves disease (dated by TCRdb to the early 2020s). Describing the broader study: In the newly diagnosed Graves' disease group, patients had been taking antithyroid drugs for less than 3 months. A total of roughly 35 samples underwent TCR sequencing: roughly 13 from persistent and approximately 20 from newly diagnosed Graves' disease patients. This study used TCR sequencing and RNA sequencing of peripheral blood to compare persistent Graves' disease patients against newly diagnosed Graves' disease patients. The study took place in China and was registered as a clinical trial. Study-wide findings and limitations: A larger number of public clonotypes was shared among persistent patients (under 3,000) than among newly diagnosed patients (around 870). Compared with newly diagnosed patients, patients with persistent Graves' disease had lower TCR Shannon entropy and fewer highly expanded clones, which suggests clonal expansion. Only the TCR beta chain was sequenced and analyzed. The authors acknowledged the small sample size as a limitation that may reduce accuracy. Preferential use of TRBV28, TRBJ1-2 and TRBJ2-5 was observed in persistent disease, whereas TRBV20-1 and TRBJ2-1 were favored in newly diagnosed disease. Peripheral blood alone was examined, since thyroid tissue, which constituted the primary lesion, could not be accessed.

This specimen's time point label, interpreted: newly diagnosed GD, antithyroid drugs for less than 3 months. RNA was extracted from PBMCs in TRIzol for both TCR sequencing and RNA sequencing. The diagnosis of Graves' disease followed American Thyroid Association guidelines. Patients for the study were recruited at an endocrinology department in Xi'an, China. Each patient gave roughly 8.4 milliliters of peripheral blood, collected in an EDTA anticoagulant tube. Ficoll Paque Plus density gradient separation was used to isolate PBMCs, and no further T cell sorting was performed. An Agilent 2100 Bioanalyzer and agarose gel were used to check RNA quality, and a NanoDrop 2000 was used to measure RNA concentration. V has 3 bases trimmed and J has 1 base trimmed; junction bases matching no gene number 8. Looking up the germline V gene yields CDR1 MGHRA and CDR2 YSYEKL. There are 16 amino acids in the CDR3, from cysteine to phenylalanine inclusive. The CDR3 DNA has 48 bases and is translated from base 1.

The table lists this clonotype with a few counts. Its cognate antigen has yet to be identified. No base quality values were provided; no much bigger clone lies one nucleotide off. The library was made by multiplex PCR. Instrument on record: Illumina HiSeq 4000. TCR beta libraries were built with iRepertoire HTBI primers and Arm-PCR amplification of CDR3 regions. Before sequencing, the PCR products underwent gel purification. Processing in the source paper ran as follows. Gene usage analysis of CDR3 amino acid clonotypes used the 60 to 80 TRBV and 14 TRBJ segments found across samples. COPE and FqMerger were used to merge the filtered high-quality paired reads into contigs. BLAST was used to align contigs to the IMGT TRBV, TRBD and TRBJ reference genes, and CDR3 was defined following IMGT. Any clonotype with a frequency above 0.1% was classified as a highly expanded clone. Repertoire diversity was measured by Shannon entropy, and V-J evenness by the Gini coefficient. A clonotype found in more than one individual was treated as public. The public reads were reprocessed in TCRdb via fastp at Q25 and MiXCR, keeping in-frame beta chains. Duplicate CDR3 protein sequences are folded into a single record with the most common DNA and genes. These V and J calls are TCRdb output, not the study's own analysis. The sample includes some 340,000 distinct CDR3 sequences, with approximately 12% observed a single time. Approximately 20% of the sample lies in the top ten.

The data also belong to a second study, concerning T cells in Graves' hyperthyroidism and ophthalmopathy. Drawing on the second study: Stable Graves' hyperthyroidism was defined as no progression to ophthalmopathy during 18 months of follow-up. Hyperthyroidism patients were newly diagnosed, had a disease duration of under 2 months, and were aged 18 to 65 years. The study excluded patients with uncontrolled infections, other autoimmune diseases, pregnancy or lactation. Diagnoses were based on clinical symptoms, serum thyroxine and TRAb, thyroid ultrasound and orbital computed tomography. The TCR CDR3 was subjected to a first round of RT-PCR using the HTBI primer set and the Qiagen OneStep RT-PCR kit. Blood samples also contained most of the expanded thyroid clonotypes (frequency above 0.001), which suggests that blood repertoires may reflect thyroid immune responses. In cross-validation, a model built on a 13 V-J signature told ophthalmopathy apart from stable hyperthyroidism with 87.88% sensitivity and approximately 84% specificity, and in testing the same model reached 80%/75%. In validation, progression to ophthalmopathy was predicted by the model with nearly 71% sensitivity and 72% to 85% specificity, a median of approximately 6.5 months before onset. To identify distinguishing TCR V-J signatures, a discovery cohort of some 100 patients was used, comprising 40 to 45 with Graves' ophthalmopathy and 55 to 65 with stable Graves' hyperthyroidism. Prospective prediction of ophthalmopathy was tested in an independent validation cohort of 18 to 20 hyperthyroidism patients and 15 to 17 patients who later progressed to ophthalmopathy. For training and testing, the 100 or so patients in the discovery cohort were randomly divided in a 7:3 ratio. In addition, the study compared T-cell repertoires in thyroid tissue and in blood from several Graves' hyperthyroidism patients. Following sampling, methimazole starting at 30 mg daily was given to hyperthyroidism patients, and high-dose intravenous methylprednisolone was given to ophthalmopathy patients. A second multiplex PCR round built the libraries, followed by size selection and purification. The libraries were sequenced on an Illumina HiSeq2000 using paired-end 100 bp reads. SOAPnuke was used to process the raw data, with reads discarded if the reads contained adapters or uncalled bases, had a mean Phred below 15, or lacked an exact constant-primer or identifier match. High-quality paired reads were merged using COPE v1.2.5, and each unique nucleotide sequence was defined as a clonotype. Clonotypes were aligned to IMGT TRBV, TRBD and TRBJ reference segments using MiTCR v1.1. Only V-J combinations with frequency above 0.0001, covering roughly 99% of repertoires, were analysed. The TCS score was defined as F50 (clonal expansion) divided by E x V (chaos), with BLOSUM62-based TCRdist calculated between CDR3 peptides within each V-J. Welch's t-statistics and random forest reduced 500 to 550 V-J features to fewer than 15, which were used in a naive Bayes classifier (R e1071). Sample size was not statistically predetermined, and investigators were not blinded to group allocation. The paper describes TCR Vbeta CDR3 sequencing of 140 or so peripheral blood samples, made up of 43 ophthalmopathy patients, 70 to 75 hyperthyroidism patients and 17 progressor patients.

Rearrangement joined TRBV4-1 to TRBJ1-1; 7 bases in the middle match TRBD1. The sequence was obtained from a woman aged 18-30 years with Graves disease. Donor details come from another sample of the same person, matched by shared clones. This specimen consisted of peripheral blood mononuclear cells (PBMCs), obtained at new diagnosis, from a patient treated with antithyroid drugs. The CDR3 corresponds to CASSHGGGTANTEAFF. The DNA sequence is TGCGCCAGCAGCCATGGAGGGGGGACAGCGAACACTGAAGCTTTCTTT.